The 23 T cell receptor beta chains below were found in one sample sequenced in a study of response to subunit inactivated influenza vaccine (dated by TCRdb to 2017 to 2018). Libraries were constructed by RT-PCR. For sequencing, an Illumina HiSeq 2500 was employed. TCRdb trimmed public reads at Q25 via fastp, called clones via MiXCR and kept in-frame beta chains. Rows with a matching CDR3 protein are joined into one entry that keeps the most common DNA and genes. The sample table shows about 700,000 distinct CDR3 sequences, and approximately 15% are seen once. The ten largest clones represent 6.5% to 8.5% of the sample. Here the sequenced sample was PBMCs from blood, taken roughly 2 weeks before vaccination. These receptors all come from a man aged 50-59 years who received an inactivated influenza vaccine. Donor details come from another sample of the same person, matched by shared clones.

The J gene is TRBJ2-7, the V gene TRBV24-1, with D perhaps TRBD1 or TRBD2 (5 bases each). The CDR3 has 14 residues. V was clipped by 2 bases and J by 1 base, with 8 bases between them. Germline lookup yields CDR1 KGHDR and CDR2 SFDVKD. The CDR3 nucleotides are TGTGCCACCAGTGATTCGAGGGGTTCCTACGAGCAGTACTTC. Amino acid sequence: CATSDSRGSYEQYF.

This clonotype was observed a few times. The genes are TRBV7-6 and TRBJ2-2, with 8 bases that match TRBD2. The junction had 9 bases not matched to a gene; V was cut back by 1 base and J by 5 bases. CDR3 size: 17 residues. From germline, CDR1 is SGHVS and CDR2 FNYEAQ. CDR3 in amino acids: CASSLGARTSHTGELFF. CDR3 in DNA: TGTGCCAGCAGCTTAGGTGCGCGGACTAGCCATACCGGGGAGCTGTTTTTT.

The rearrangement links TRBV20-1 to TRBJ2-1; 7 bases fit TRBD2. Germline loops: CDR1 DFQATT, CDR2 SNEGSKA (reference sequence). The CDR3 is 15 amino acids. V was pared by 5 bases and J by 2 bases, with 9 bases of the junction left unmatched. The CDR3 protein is CSAQPTSATYNEQFF. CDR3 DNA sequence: TGCAGTGCTCAACCAACTAGCGCCACCTACAATGAGCAGTTCTTC.

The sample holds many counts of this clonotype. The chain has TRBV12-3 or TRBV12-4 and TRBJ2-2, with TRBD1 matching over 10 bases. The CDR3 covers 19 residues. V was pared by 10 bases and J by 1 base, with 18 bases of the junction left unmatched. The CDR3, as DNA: TGTGCCACCCGAGATGGGGACAGGGGTTTAGTGTGGAACACCGGGGAGCTGTTTTTT. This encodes CATRDGDRGLVWNTGELFF.

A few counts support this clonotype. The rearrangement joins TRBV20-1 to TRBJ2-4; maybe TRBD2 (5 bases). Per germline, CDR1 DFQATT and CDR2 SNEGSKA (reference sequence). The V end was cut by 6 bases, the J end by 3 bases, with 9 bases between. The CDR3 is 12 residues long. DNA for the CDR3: TGCAGTGCACGGACTTTCAAAAACATTCAGTACTTC. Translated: CSARTFKNIQYF.

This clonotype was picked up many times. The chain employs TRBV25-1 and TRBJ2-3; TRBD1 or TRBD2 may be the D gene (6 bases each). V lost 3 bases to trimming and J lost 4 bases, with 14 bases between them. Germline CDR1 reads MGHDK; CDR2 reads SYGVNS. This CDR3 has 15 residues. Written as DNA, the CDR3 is TGTGCCAGCAGTGACCGGGGGCTTCCGGCAGATACGCAGTATTTT. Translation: CASSDRGLPADTQYF.

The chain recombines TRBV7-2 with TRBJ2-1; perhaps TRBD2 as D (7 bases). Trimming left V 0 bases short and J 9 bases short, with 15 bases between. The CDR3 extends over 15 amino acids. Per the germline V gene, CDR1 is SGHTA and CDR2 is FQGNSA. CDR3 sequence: CASSLAGGAQGEQFF. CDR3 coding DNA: TGTGCCAGCAGCTTAGCGGGGGGGGCCCAAGGTGAGCAGTTCTTC.

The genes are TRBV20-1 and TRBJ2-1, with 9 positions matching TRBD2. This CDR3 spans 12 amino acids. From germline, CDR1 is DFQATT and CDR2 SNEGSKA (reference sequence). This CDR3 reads CATGTSLNEQFF. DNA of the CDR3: TGCGCAACCGGGACTAGCCTTAATGAGCAGTTCTTC.

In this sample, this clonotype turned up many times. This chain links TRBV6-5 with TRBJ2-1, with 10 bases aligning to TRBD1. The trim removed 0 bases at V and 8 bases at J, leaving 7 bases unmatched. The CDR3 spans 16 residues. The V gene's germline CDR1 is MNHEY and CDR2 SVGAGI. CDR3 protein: CASSYSIGDRGDEQFF. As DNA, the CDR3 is TGTGCCAGCAGTTACTCGATTGGGGACAGGGGCGATGAGCAGTTCTTC.

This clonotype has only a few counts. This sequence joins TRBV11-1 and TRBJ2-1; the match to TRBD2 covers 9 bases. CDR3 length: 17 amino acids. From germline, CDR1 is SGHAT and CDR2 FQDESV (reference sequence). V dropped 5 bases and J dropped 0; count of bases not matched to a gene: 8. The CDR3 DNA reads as TGTGCCAGCAGCCACCTAGCGGGGTATAGCTCCTACAATGAGCAGTTCTTC. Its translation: CASSHLAGYSSYNEQFF.

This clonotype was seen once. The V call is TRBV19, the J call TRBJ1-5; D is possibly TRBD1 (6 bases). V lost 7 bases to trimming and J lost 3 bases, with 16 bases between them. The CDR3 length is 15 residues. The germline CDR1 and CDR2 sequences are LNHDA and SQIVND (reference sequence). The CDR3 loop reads CASTTSGGYNQPQHF. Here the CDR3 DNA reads TGTGCCAGTACCACCTCGGGGGGCTACAATCAGCCCCAGCATTTT.

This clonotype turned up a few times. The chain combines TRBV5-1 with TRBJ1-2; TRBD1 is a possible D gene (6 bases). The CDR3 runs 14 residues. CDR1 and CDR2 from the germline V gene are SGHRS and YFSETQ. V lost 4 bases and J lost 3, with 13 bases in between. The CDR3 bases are TGCGCCAGCAGCGCTTACAGGGCGGACTATGGCTACACCTTC. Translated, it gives CASSAYRADYGYTF. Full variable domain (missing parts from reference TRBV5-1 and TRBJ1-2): KAGVTQTPRYLIKTRGQQVTLSCSPISGHRSVSWYQQTPGQGLQFLFEYFSETQRNKGNFPGRFSGRQFSNSRSEMNVSTLELGDSALYLCASSAYRADYGYTFGSGTRLTVV.

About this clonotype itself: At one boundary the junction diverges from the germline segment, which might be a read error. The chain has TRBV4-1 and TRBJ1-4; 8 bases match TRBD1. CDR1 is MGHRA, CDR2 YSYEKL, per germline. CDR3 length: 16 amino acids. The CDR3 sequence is CASSQDRTGTNARYHF. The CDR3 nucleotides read TGCGCCAGCAGCCAAGATCGGACAGGGACAAACGCGAGATACCATTTC.

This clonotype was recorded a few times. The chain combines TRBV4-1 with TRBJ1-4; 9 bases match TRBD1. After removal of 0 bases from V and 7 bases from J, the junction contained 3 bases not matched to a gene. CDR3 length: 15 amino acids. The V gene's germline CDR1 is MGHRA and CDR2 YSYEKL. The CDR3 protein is CASSQEGTGFEKLFF. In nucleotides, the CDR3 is TGCGCCAGCAGCCAAGAAGGGACAGGGTTTGAAAAACTGTTTTTT.

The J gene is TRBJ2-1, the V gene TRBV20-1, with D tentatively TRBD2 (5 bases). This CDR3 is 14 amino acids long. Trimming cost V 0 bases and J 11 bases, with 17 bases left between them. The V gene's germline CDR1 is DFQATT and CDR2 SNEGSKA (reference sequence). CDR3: CSAREPSGPQQQFF. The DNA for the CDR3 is TGCAGTGCTAGAGAGCCGAGCGGCCCCCAGCAGCAGTTCTTC.

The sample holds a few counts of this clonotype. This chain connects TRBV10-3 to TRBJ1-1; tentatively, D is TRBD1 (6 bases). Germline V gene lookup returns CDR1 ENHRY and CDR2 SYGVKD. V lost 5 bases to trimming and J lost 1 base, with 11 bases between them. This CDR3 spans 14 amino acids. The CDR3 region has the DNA TGTGCCATCAGTTACAGGGAACCGAACACTGAAGCTTTCTTT. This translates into CAISYREPNTEAFF.

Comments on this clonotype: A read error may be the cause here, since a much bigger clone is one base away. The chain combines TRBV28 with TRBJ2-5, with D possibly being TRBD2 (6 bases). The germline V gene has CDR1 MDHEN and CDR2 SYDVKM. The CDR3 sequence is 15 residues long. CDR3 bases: TGTGCCAGCAGCACCCACGGGGTTGGGGAGGAGACCCACTACTTC. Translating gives CASSTHGVGEETHYF.

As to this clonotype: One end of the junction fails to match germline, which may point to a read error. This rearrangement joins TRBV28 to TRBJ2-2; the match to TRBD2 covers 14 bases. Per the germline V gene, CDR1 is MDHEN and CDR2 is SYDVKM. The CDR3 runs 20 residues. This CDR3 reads CASSFWTGTSGRGGTGDLFF. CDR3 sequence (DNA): TGTGCCAGCAGTTTCTGGACCGGGACTAGCGGGAGAGGGGGGACCGGGGATCTGTTTTTT.

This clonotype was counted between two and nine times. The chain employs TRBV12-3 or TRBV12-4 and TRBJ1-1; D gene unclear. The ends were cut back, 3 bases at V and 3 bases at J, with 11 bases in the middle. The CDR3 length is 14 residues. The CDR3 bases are TGTGCCAGCAGTTTCTCCGGACCCCACACTGAAGCTTTCTTT. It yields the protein CASSFSGPHTEAFF.

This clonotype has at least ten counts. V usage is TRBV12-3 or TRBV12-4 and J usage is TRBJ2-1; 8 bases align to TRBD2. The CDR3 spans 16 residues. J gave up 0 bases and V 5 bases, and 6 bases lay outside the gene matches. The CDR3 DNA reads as TGTGCCAGCAGTGGAGCGGGGGAGAGCTCCTACAATGAGCAGTTCTTC. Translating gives CASSGAGESSYNEQFF.

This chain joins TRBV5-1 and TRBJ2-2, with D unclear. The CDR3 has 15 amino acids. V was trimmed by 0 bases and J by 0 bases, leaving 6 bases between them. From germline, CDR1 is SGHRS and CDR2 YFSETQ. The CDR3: CASSLEQPNTGELFF. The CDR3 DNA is TGCGCCAGCAGCTTGGAACAGCCGAACACCGGGGAGCTGTTTTTT.

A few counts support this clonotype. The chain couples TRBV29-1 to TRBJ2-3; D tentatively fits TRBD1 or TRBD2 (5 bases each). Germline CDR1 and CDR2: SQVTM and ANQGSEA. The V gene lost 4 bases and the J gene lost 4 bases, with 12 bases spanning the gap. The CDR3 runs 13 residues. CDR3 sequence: CSVGAWGSDTQYF. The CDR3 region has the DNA TGCAGCGTTGGGGCCTGGGGGTCAGATACGCAGTATTTT.

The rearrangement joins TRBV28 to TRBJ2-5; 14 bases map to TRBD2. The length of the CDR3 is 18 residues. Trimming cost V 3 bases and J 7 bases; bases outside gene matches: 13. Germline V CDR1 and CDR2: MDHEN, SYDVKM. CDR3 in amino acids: CASSLFPGTSGSEGTQYF. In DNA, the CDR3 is TGTGCCAGCAGTTTGTTTCCCGGGACTAGCGGGAGTGAGGGGACCCAGTACTTC.